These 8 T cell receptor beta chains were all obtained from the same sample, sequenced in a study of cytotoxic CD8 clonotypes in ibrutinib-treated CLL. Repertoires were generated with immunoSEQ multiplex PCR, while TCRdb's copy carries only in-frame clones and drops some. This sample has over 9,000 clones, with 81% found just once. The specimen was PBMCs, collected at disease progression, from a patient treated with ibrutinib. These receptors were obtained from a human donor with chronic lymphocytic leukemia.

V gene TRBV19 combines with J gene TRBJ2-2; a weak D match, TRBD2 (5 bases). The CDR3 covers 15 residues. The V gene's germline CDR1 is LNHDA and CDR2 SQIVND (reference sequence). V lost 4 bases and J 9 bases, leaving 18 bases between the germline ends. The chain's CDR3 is CASSNPSIGSRELFF. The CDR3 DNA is TGTGCCAGTAGTAACCCCTCAATAGGGAGCCGGGAGCTGTTTTTT.

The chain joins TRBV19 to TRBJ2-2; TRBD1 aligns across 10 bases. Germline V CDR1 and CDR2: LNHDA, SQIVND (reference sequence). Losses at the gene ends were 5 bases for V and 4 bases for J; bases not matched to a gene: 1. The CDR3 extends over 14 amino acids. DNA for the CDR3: TGTGCCAGTAGTGGGACAGGGGCCACCGGGGAGCTGTTTTTT. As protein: CASSGTGATGELFF.

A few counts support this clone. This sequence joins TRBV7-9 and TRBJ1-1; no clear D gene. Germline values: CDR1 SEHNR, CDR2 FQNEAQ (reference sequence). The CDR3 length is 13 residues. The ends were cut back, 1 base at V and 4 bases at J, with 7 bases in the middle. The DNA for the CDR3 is TGTGCCAGCAGCTTAGTAGAGTTCACTGAAGCTTTCTTT. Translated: CASSLVEFTEAFF. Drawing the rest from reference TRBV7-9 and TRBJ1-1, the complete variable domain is DTGVSQNPRHKITKRGQNVTFRCDPISEHNRLYWYRQTLGQGPEFLTYFQNEAQLEKSRLLSDRFSAERPKGSFSTLEIQRTEQGDSAMYLCASSLVEFTEAFFGQGTRLTVV.

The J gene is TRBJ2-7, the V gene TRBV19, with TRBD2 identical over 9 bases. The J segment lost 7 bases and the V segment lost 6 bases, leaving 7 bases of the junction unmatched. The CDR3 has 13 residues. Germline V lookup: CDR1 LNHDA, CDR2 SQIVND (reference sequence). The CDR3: CASRVSGSSEQYF. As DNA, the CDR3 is TGTGCCAGTAGGGTTAGCGGGAGTTCGGAGCAGTACTTC.

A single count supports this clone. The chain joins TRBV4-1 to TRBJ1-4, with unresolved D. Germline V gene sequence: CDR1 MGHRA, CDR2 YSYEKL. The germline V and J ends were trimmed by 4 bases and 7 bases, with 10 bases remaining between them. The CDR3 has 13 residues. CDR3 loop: CASSRIRGEKLFF. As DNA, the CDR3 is TGCGCCAGCAGCCGAATCCGGGGTGAAAAACTGTTTTTT.

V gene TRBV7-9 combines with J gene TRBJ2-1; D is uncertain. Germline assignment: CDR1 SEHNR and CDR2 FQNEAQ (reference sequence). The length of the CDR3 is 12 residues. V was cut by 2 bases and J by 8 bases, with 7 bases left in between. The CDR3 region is CASSLTVDEQFF. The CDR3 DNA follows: TGTGCCAGCAGCTTAACAGTTGATGAGCAGTTCTTC.

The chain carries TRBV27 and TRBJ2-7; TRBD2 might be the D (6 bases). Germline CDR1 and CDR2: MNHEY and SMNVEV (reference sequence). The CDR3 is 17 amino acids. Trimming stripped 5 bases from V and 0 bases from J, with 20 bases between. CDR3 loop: CASSPLSGRGSSYEQYF. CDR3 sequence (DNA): TGTGCCAGCAGTCCCCTATCGGGGCGGGGTAGCTCCTACGAGCAGTACTTC.

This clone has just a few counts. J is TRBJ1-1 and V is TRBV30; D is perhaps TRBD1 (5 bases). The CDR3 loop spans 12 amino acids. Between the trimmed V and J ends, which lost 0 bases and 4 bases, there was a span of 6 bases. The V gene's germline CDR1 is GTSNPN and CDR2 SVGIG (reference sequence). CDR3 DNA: TGTGCCTGGAGTGTACAGGCCACTGAAGCTTTCTTT. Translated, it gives CAWSVQATEAFF. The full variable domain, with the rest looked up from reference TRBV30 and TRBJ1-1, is SQTIHQWPATLVQPVGSPLSLECTVEGTSNPNLYWYRQAAGRGLQLLFYSVGIGQISSEVPQNLSASRPQDRQFILSSKKLLLSDSGFYLCAWSVQATEAFFGQGTRLTVV.